This T cell receptor (beta chain) appears in the sequencing data of a study of blood T cell repertoires in COVID-19. Study-wide background: COVID-19 samples, acute and convalescent, were from the United States, Italy and Spain. T cells, B-cell-depleted T cells, or PBMCs supplied cDNA or gDNA.

Germline CDR1 PRHDT, CDR2 FYEKMQ (reference sequence). Trimming removed 5 bases at V and 3 bases at J, with 20 bases between. The CDR3 consists of 16 residues. Per the study methods: Cell counts per sample came from amplifying reference gene primers. Using immunoSEQ multiplex PCR, the repertoire was profiled, and TCRdb retains in-frame clones only, with some absent. D and trimming were read from the DNA, whereas the V and J calls and clone size are those reported in that table. The sample lists approximately 77,000 clones; 85% were seen once. The chain links TRBV13 to TRBJ2-7, with a possible D match to TRBD1 (7 bases). The specimen was peripheral blood. The TCR originated in a man aged 45-60 years with COVID-19, enrolled during active disease. The CDR3 DNA is TGTGCCAGCAGCCTAATGACTCAGGGGGGCGTCTACGAGCAGTACTTC. Protein: CASSLMTQGGVYEQYF.